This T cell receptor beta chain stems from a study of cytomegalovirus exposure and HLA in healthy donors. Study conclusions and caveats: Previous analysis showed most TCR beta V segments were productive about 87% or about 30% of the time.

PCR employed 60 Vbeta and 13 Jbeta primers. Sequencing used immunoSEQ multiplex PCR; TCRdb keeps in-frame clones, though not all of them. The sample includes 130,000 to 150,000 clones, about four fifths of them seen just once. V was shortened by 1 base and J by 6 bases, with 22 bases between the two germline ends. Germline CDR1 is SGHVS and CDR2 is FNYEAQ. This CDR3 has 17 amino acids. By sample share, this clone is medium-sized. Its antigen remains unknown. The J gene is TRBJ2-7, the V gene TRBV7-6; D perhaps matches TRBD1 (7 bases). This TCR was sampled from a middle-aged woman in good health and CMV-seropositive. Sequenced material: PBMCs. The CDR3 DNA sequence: TGTGCCAGCAGCTTAGATCCGAACCTCAGGGGGGTGAGCGAGCAGTACTTC. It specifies CASSLDPNLRGVSEQYF. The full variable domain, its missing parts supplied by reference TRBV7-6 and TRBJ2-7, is GAGVSQSPRYKVTKRGQDVALRCDPISGHVSLYWYRQALGQGPEFLTYFNYEAQQDKSGLPNDRFSAERPEGSISTLTIQRTEQRDSAMYRCASSLDPNLRGVSEQYFGPGTRLTVT.